The 12 T cell receptor beta chains presented below share a single source sample, sequenced in a study of T cell changes during pregnancy in multiple sclerosis. The data were produced by immunoSEQ multiplex PCR, yet TCRdb's version contains in-frame clones alone and is incomplete. Of roughly 100,000 clones in the sample, about 90% were seen once. The input for sequencing was peripheral blood, taken after pregnancy. The source of these receptors is a female donor with multiple sclerosis, enrolled in a pregnancy study.

The CDR3 loop is CASSSVAGGPIIEQFF. The CDR3 DNA follows: TGTGCCAGCAGTTCAGTAGCGGGAGGGCCGATCATTGAGCAGTTCTTC. This chain connects TRBV28 to TRBJ2-1; 11 bases are shared with TRBD2. Trimming removed 4 bases from V and 9 bases from J; junction bases left unmatched: 11. Looked up from germline, CDR1 is MDHEN and CDR2 is SYDVKM. The CDR3 contains 16 residues.

The rearrangement uses TRBV29-1 and TRBJ1-1, with TRBD1 matching over 7 bases. CDR3 length: 12 amino acids. Germline V CDR1 and CDR2: SQVTM, ANQGSEA. With 7 bases clipped from V and 0 bases from J, the junction kept 2 bases outside the gene matches. The DNA of the CDR3 is TGCAGCGCCGGGACAGTGAACACTGAAGCTTTCTTT. Translation: CSAGTVNTEAFF.

This chain connects TRBV5-6 to TRBJ2-5, with 9 positions matching TRBD1. CDR1 and CDR2 (germline): SGHDT, YYEEEE. This CDR3 has 16 residues. V trimming: 6 bases; J trimming: 5 bases; junction bases outside the gene matches: 14. The chain's CDR3 is CASTLTGGGQRETQYF. Here the CDR3 DNA reads TGTGCCAGCACCCTGACAGGGGGGGGGCAGAGGGAGACCCAGTACTTC.

The chain employs TRBV7-3 and TRBJ2-2; D not resolved. V was clipped by 4 bases and J by 1 base, with 4 bases between them. CDR3 length: 13 residues. CDR1 and CDR2 (germline): SGHTA, FQGTGA. The CDR3 spells CASSSLNTGELFF. DNA for the CDR3: TGTGCCAGCAGCTCCTTGAACACCGGGGAGCTGTTTTTT.

The genes are TRBV7-2 and TRBJ2-3; 8 bases align to TRBD2. The CDR3 is made up of 15 amino acids. CDR1 is SGHTA, CDR2 FQGNSA, per germline. The V segment lost 4 bases and the J segment 3 bases; nucleotides outside the gene matches: 6. CDR3 residues: CASSSGTRGTDTQYF. The CDR3, as DNA: TGTGCCAGCAGCTCCGGGACTAGGGGGACAGATACGCAGTATTTT.

CDR3 region: CASTTGESRNQPQHF. In DNA form, the CDR3 reads TGTGCCAGTACTACAGGGGAATCGCGCAATCAGCCCCAGCATTTT. The chain recombines TRBV19 with TRBJ1-5, with 7 positions matching TRBD1. Germline V lookup: CDR1 LNHDA, CDR2 SQIVND (reference sequence). The CDR3 extends over 15 amino acids. The V gene end was trimmed by 7 bases and the J gene end by 2 bases; junction bases not matched to a gene: 8.

The chain couples TRBV5-4 to TRBJ2-7; a possible D gene is TRBD2 (6 bases). The CDR3 runs 15 residues. In germline, CDR1 is SGHNT, CDR2 YYREEE (reference sequence). Trimming pared 3 bases from V and 0 bases from J, leaving 13 bases between. CDR3 region: CASSSGGMSSYEQYF. CDR3 in DNA: TGTGCCAGCAGCTCAGGAGGGATGAGCTCCTACGAGCAGTACTTC.

The chain recombines TRBV6-5 with TRBJ2-3; D possibly corresponds to TRBD2 (6 bases). Germline CDR1 and CDR2: MNHEY and SVGAGI. This CDR3 has 15 amino acids. V shed 6 bases and J shed 0 bases, with 13 bases lying between them. CDR3 sequence (DNA): TGTGCCAGCAGCCCCTCCGGGACTAGCACAGATACGCAGTATTTT. This encodes CASSPSGTSTDTQYF.

V and J are TRBV9 and TRBJ1-2; D might be TRBD1 (6 bases). Germline values: CDR1 SGDLS, CDR2 YYNGEE. V lost 4 bases, J lost 2 bases, and 18 bases lay in between. The CDR3 runs 16 residues. This chain's CDR3 is CASSRTNRVGNYGYTF. The CDR3 DNA sequence: TGTGCCAGCAGCCGAACCAACAGGGTAGGGAACTATGGCTACACCTTC.

This rearrangement joins TRBV19 to TRBJ2-5; 8 bases align to TRBD1. The CDR3 is 18 residues long. Per the germline V gene, CDR1 is LNHDA and CDR2 is SQIVND (reference sequence). Germline trimming cut 5 bases from V and 4 bases from J; bases unmatched to any gene: 18. In DNA, the CDR3 is TGTGCCAGTAGTTCCGAGACAGGGGACAACGGACCGGGAGAGACCCAGTACTTC. Residues: CASSSETGDNGPGETQYF.

The chain employs TRBV7-9 and TRBJ1-1; 9 bases fit TRBD1. This CDR3 has 14 amino acids. Per the germline V gene, CDR1 is SEHNR and CDR2 is FQNEAQ (reference sequence). Losses at the gene ends were 5 bases for V and 1 base for J; bases not matched to a gene: 2. The CDR3 loop reads CASSTGQGNTEAFF. The CDR3 region has the DNA TGTGCCAGCAGCACGGGACAGGGGAACACTGAAGCTTTCTTT. Variable domain in full (rest from reference TRBV7-9 and TRBJ1-1): DTGVSQNPRHKITKRGQNVTFRCDPISEHNRLYWYRQTLGQGPEFLTYFQNEAQLEKSRLLSDRFSAERPKGSFSTLEIQRTEQGDSAMYLCASSTGQGNTEAFFGQGTRLTVV.

The rearrangement uses TRBV5-1 and TRBJ1-3; 7 nucleotides line up with TRBD1. The CDR3 contains 15 residues. J lost 3 bases, V lost 0 bases, and 3 bases had no gene match. Germline V lookup: CDR1 SGHRS, CDR2 YFSETQ. In DNA form, the CDR3 reads TGCGCCAGCAGCTTGGTAGGGGGCTTTGGAAACACCATATATTTT. This sequence encodes CASSLVGGFGNTIYF.